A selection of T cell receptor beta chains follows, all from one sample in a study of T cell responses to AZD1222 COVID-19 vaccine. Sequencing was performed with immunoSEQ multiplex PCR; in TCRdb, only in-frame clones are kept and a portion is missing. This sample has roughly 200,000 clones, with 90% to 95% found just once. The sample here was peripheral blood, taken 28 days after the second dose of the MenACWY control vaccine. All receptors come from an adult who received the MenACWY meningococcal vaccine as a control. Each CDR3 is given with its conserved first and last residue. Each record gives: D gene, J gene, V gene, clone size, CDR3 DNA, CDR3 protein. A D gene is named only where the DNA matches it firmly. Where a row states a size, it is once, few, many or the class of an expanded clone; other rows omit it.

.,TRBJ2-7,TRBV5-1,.,TGCGCCAGCAGCTTAACAGGGCCTTCCTACGAGCAGTACTTC,CASSLTGPSYEQYF
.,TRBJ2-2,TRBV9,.,TGTGCCAGCAGCGTAGATCACACCGGGGAGCTGTTTTTT,CASSVDHTGELFF
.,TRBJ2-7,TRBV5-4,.,TGTGCCAGCAGCTTGGGGTTGAGCTCCTACGAGCAGTACTTC,CASSLGLSSYEQYF
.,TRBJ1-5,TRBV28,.,TGTGCCAGCAGCTTCCAAGGCAGGGGACTTAATCAGCCCCAGCATTTT,CASSFQGRGLNQPQHF
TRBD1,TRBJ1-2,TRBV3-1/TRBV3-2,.,TGTGCCAGCAGCCTTGGACAGGTCTATGGCTACACCTTC,CASSLGQVYGYTF
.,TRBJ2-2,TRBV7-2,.,TGTGCCAGCAGCTTAGTGGCAGGGTGGGTCGGGGAGCTGTTTTTT,CASSLVAGWVGELFF
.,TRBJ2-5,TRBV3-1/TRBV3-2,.,TGTGCCAGCAGCCGAGAAAGAATGGGAGAAGAGACCCAGTACTTC,CASSRERMGEETQYF
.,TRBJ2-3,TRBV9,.,TGTGCCAGCACAGCAAGGGGCTCAGATACGCAGTATTTT,CASTARGSDTQYF
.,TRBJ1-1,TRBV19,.,TGTGCCAGTAGTATCTCAATCCCCGGCCGGGGGGACGGGAACACTGAAGCTTTCTTT,CASSISIPGRGDGNTEAFF
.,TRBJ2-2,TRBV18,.,TGTGCCAGCTCACCACCGAGGGACCCAAGGGTCGGGGAGCTGTTTTTT,CASSPPRDPRVGELFF
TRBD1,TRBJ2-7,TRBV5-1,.,TGCGCCAGCAGCTCCCTTGACAGGGGTTACGAGCAGTACTTC,CASSSLDRGYEQYF
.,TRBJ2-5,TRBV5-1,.,TGCGCCAGCAGCTTGATCTATGAAGAGACCCAGTACTTC,CASSLIYEETQYF
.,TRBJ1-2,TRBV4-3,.,TGCGCCAGCAGCCAAGATAGGGGGACTGATAACTATGGCTACACCTTC,CASSQDRGTDNYGYTF
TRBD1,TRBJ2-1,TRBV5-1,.,TGCGCCAGCAGGGTGGGGACAGGGGACAATGAGCAGTTCTTC,CASRVGTGDNEQFF
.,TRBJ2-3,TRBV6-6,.,TGTGCCAGCAGTCCGAACCCAAGGGGTCGACGCACAGATACGCAGTATTTT,CASSPNPRGRRTDTQYF
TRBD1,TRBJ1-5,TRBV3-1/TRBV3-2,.,TGTGCCAGCACGGCCGGGACAGGGCTCCAGCCCCAGCATTTT,CASTAGTGLQPQHF
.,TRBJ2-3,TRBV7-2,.,TGTGCCAGCAGCTTGGGGATTACAGATACGCAGTATTTT,CASSLGITDTQYF
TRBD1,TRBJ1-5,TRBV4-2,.,TGTGCCAGCAGCCAAGGGACAGGAGCCAATCAGCCCCAGCATTTT,CASSQGTGANQPQHF
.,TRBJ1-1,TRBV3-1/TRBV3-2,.,TGTGCCAGCAGCATCCAATCAGGGTCGGGTGAAGCTTTCTTT,CASSIQSGSGEAFF
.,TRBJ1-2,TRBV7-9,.,TGTGCCAGCAGCTCTACCGAGGTGGGTAGGAACTATGGCTACACCTTC,CASSSTEVGRNYGYTF
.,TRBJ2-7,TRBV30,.,TGTGCCTGGAGTTTAGGTCAGAAAGGCTACGAGCAGTACTTC,CAWSLGQKGYEQYF
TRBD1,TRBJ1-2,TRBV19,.,TGTGCCAGTAGTTACAGGGGGAACAACTATGGCTACACCTTC,CASSYRGNNYGYTF
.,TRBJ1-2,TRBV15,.,TGTGCCACCAGCAGAGACAGGGACGATGGCTACACCTTC,CATSRDRDDGYTF
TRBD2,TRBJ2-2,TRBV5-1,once,TGCGCCAGCAGCTTTGCGGGGGGGTCCACCACCGGGGAGCTGTTTTTT,CASSFAGGSTTGELFF
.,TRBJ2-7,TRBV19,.,TGTGCCAGTAGTTATACGGCCACGGGGGAGCAGTACTTC,CASSYTATGEQYF
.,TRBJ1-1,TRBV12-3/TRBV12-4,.,TGTGCCAGCAGTCCCCGAAGAAACACTGAAGCTTTCTTT,CASSPRRNTEAFF
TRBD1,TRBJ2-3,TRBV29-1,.,TGCAGCGTTGAAGATTTTCGCGGACAGGGGACAGATACGCAGTATTTT,CSVEDFRGQGTDTQYF
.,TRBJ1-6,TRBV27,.,TGTGCCAGCAGTTTGGGGGGCACTTACTGGGGTTCACCCCTCCACTTT,CASSLGGTYWGSPLHF
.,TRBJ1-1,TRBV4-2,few,TGTGCCAGCAGCCAGCTAGCAGGGAAGAGGGCTGAAGCTTTCTTT,CASSQLAGKRAEAFF
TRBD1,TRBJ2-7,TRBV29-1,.,TGCAGCGTGAAGACAGGGATGGTCTACGAGCAGTACTTC,CSVKTGMVYEQYF
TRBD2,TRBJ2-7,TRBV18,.,TGTGCCAGCTCACCGGTAAGGGAGGGCCTCTACGAGCAGTACTTC,CASSPVREGLYEQYF
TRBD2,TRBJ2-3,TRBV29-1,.,TGCAGCTTATCTAGCGGGGTTGCAGATACGCAGTATTTT,CSLSSGVADTQYF
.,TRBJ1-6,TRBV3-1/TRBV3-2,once,TGTGCCAGCACCCGGGGGGGGTATAATTCACCCCTCCACTTT,CASTRGGYNSPLHF
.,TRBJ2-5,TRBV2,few,TGTGCCAGCAGGCACAGGGTCCAAGAGACCCAGTACTTC,CASRHRVQETQYF
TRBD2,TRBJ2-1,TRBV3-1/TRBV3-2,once,TGTGCCAGCAGCCTACAAGCGGGGGTGTACAATGAGCAGTTCTTC,CASSLQAGVYNEQFF